The present TCR beta chain was sequenced within a study of T cell changes during pregnancy in multiple sclerosis. The CDR3 extends over 13 amino acids. Germline lookup yields CDR1 SQVTM and CDR2 ANQGSEA. After removal of 6 bases from V and 3 bases from J, the junction contained 7 bases not matched to a gene. Clones were read by immunoSEQ multiplex PCR, and TCRdb kept only the in-frame ones, dropping some. The repertoire holds some 49,000 clones, almost 95% seen once, with more than 0.35% in the top ten. This receptor was obtained from a female donor in good health, enrolled as a control in a pregnancy study. Sequencing used CD4+ T cells from peripheral blood mononuclear cells, obtained in the second trimester of pregnancy. The chain uses TRBV29-1 and TRBJ2-5; 7 bases match TRBD2. The CDR3 DNA is TGCAGCGTGACTTCGGGGGGAGAAGAGACCCAGTACTTC. Its protein product is CSVTSGGEETQYF.